There are a few counts of the clone carrying this T cell receptor (beta chain). TCRdb analysed the 5' RACE reads with MiXCR anew, one entry per CDR3 protein. The table lists 85,000 to 100,000 distinct CDR3 sequences, about 12% of them singletons, with around 2.4% in the top ten. This sample is part of a study of early T cells in non-severe SARS-CoV-2 infection. Turning to the study itself: Chains were unpaired, as sequencing was done on bulk RNA from unsorted whole blood.

V shed 8 bases, J shed 9 bases, and the junction held 4 bases outside the gene matches. The germline CDR1 and CDR2 sequences are SEHNR and FQNEAQ (reference sequence). This CDR3 has 13 residues. The chain is built from TRBV7-9 and TRBJ2-1; 13 nucleotides line up with TRBD2. The receptor was derived from an adult who was a healthcare worker with PCR-confirmed SARS-CoV-2 infection or an uninfected control (not recorded which). Sample: whole blood. CDR3 protein: CASAGLAGTEQFF. CDR3 in DNA: TGTGCCAGCGCGGGACTAGCGGGGACTGAGCAGTTCTTC.